These 3 T cell receptor beta chains share one sample of origin, sequenced in a study of tumor and adjacent non-tumor tissue in lung cancer. A modified ARM-PCR protocol with three rounds of nested PCR amplified TCRbeta. Using its own MiXCR run on the multiplex PCR reads, TCRdb lists one record per CDR3 protein. The table records around 200,000 distinct CDR3 sequences, 60% to 75% of them present only once. The template was RNA from unsorted bulk tissue. The sample taken for sequencing was lung tumor tissue. The receptors derive from a man in his sixties with non-small cell lung cancer.

This clonotype was found many times. V usage is TRBV6-2 or TRBV6-3 and J usage is TRBJ1-5; D is perhaps TRBD1 (5 bases). Trimming removed 0 bases at V and 5 bases at J, with 8 bases between. Looked up from germline, CDR1 is MNHEY and CDR2 is SVGEGT. There are 14 residues in the CDR3. CDR3 loop: CASSYSSRDQPQHF. The CDR3 coding sequence is TGTGCCAGCAGTTACTCGAGCAGGGATCAGCCCCAGCATTTT.

A note on this clonotype: One junction end disagrees with the germline gene, perhaps due to a read error. V is TRBV6-2 or TRBV6-3 and J is TRBJ2-2; D may be TRBD1 or TRBD2 (5 bases each). Germline CDR1 MNHEY, CDR2 SVGEGT. This CDR3 region has 16 residues. Here the CDR3 DNA reads TGTACCAGCAATCTCTGGGACCCGTACACGACCGGGGAGCTCTTTTTT. Protein product: CTSNLWDPYTTGELFF.

Comments on this clonotype: At one of its ends the junction is not consistent with the germline gene, which may arise from a read error. The J gene is TRBJ2-1, the V gene TRBV5-1, with 9 positions matching TRBD2. Germline V CDR1 and CDR2: SGHRS, YFSETQ. The CDR3 covers 16 residues. In DNA, the CDR3 is TGCGCCAGCAGCCTGGGCGGCGGGGGGGCGATGAATGATCAGTTCTTC. It translates to CASSLGGGGAMNDQFF.